One and the same sample provided the 19 T cell receptor beta chains below, sequenced in a study of cytomegalovirus exposure and HLA in healthy donors. The PCR contained 60 Vbeta and 13 Jbeta primers. TCRdb's table, derived via immunoSEQ multiplex PCR, lists solely in-frame clones and lacks some. The sample carries about 150,000 clones, 80% recorded once. Specimen: PBMCs. These receptors were taken from a woman between 40 and 55 years old in good health and CMV-seropositive.

The CDR3 loop reads CASSSAGGRYVNEQFF. The CDR3 DNA sequence: TGTGCCAGCAGCTCAGCGGGAGGGAGATACGTAAATGAGCAGTTCTTC. This sequence joins TRBV9 and TRBJ2-1, with 10 nucleotides matching TRBD2. The CDR3 covers 16 residues. V gave up 4 bases and J gave up 7 bases; unmatched junction bases: 11. Germline V gives CDR1 SGDLS, CDR2 YYNGEE.

V usage is TRBV18 and J usage is TRBJ2-7, with D possibly being TRBD2 (6 bases). Trimming removed 6 bases at V and 2 bases at J, with 11 bases between. The length of the CDR3 is 13 residues. The germline V gene has CDR1 KGHSH and CDR2 LQKENI. CDR3 bases: TGTGCCAGCTCGGGGGAGGCCACCTACGAGCAGTACTTC. Encoded protein: CASSGEATYEQYF.

This chain uses TRBV15 with TRBJ2-6; TRBD1 is a possible D gene (6 bases). Germline V gene data show CDR1 as LNHNV and CDR2 as YYDKDF (reference sequence). The CDR3 runs 17 residues. The V gene lost 4 bases and the J gene lost 0 bases, with 13 bases spanning the gap. This CDR3 is CATSTGTPNSGANVLTF. The CDR3 DNA reads as TGTGCCACCAGCACCGGGACACCAAACTCTGGGGCCAACGTCCTGACTTTC.

The genes are TRBV28 and TRBJ1-1; D possibly corresponds to TRBD1 (5 bases). The CDR3 is 13 residues long. Per the germline V gene, CDR1 is MDHEN and CDR2 is SYDVKM. Trimming took 7 bases from V and 5 from J, leaving 14 bases between them. This CDR3 reads CASTPWGETEAFF. CDR3 nucleotide sequence: TGTGCCAGCACCCCTTGGGGGGAGACTGAAGCTTTCTTT.

This clone has only a few counts. V and J are TRBV27 and TRBJ1-1; possible D gene TRBD1, 5 bases. Germline V gene lookup returns CDR1 MNHEY and CDR2 SMNVEV (reference sequence). The CDR3 is 15 residues long. V gave up 2 bases and J gave up 5 bases, with 15 bases separating them. The DNA for the CDR3 is TGTGCCAGCAGTTTAATAGGGGTCCTTGATACTGAAGCTTTCTTT. Protein: CASSLIGVLDTEAFF.

The V call is TRBV5-4, the J call TRBJ2-7; 8 bases fit TRBD1. CDR1 and CDR2 (germline): SGHNT, YYREEE (reference sequence). There are 14 residues in the CDR3. Germline trimming cut 4 bases from V and 3 bases from J; bases unmatched to any gene: 6. CDR3 residues: CASSLTGVSYEQYF. In DNA form, the CDR3 reads TGTGCCAGCAGCCTGACAGGGGTAAGCTACGAGCAGTACTTC.

The gene calls are TRBV25-1 and TRBJ1-2; 7 nucleotides align to TRBD1. The V gene end was trimmed by 3 bases and the J gene end by 0 bases; junction bases not matched to a gene: 7. In germline, CDR1 is MGHDK, CDR2 SYGVNS. The CDR3 contains 16 residues. This CDR3 reads CASSEQGVPANYGYTF. CDR3 sequence (DNA): TGTGCCAGCAGTGAGCAGGGGGTCCCAGCTAACTATGGCTACACCTTC.

The chain couples TRBV11-2 to TRBJ2-2; perhaps TRBD1 as D (6 bases). The CDR3 extends over 15 amino acids. The germline V and J ends were trimmed by 1 base and 6 bases, with 12 bases remaining between them. Germline assignment: CDR1 SGHAT and CDR2 FQNNGV. The CDR3 nucleotides are TGTGCCAGCAGCTTAGCAACAGGGTACGCCGGGGAGCTGTTTTTT. Translation gives CASSLATGYAGELFF.

This clone was observed a single time. The chain uses TRBV11-1 and TRBJ2-5; TRBD1 might be the D (5 bases). Trimming removed 2 bases at V and 6 bases at J, with 22 bases between. CDR3 length: 17 amino acids. Germline lookup yields CDR1 SGHAT and CDR2 FQDESV (reference sequence). The CDR3 loop reads CASSLSIDQGLWKTQYF. CDR3 bases: TGTGCCAGCAGCTTAAGTATTGATCAGGGCCTTTGGAAGACCCAGTACTTC.

The chain recombines TRBV6-5 with TRBJ2-5; D gene unclear. Per germline, CDR1 MNHEY and CDR2 SVGAGI. This CDR3 is built from 14 residues. Trimming took off 6 bases at V and 5 bases at J, with 16 bases between the two ends. The chain's CDR3 is CASSLTASTETQYF. DNA of the CDR3: TGTGCCAGCAGCTTAACAGCTTCCACGGAGACCCAGTACTTC.

The chain combines TRBV11-2 with TRBJ2-1, with 7 bases lining up with TRBD2. This CDR3 region has 12 residues. Germline CDR1 SGHAT, CDR2 FQNNGV. With 4 bases clipped from V and 9 bases from J, the junction kept 3 bases outside the gene matches. The CDR3 loop is CASSYPGGEQFF. The CDR3 DNA reads as TGTGCCAGCAGCTACCCGGGGGGTGAGCAGTTCTTC.

The CDR3: CASSSRTSGIEQFF. The DNA of the CDR3 is TGTGCCAGCAGCTCCAGGACTAGCGGGATTGAGCAGTTCTTC. The chain employs TRBV11-2 and TRBJ2-1; 12 bases line up with TRBD2. Unmatched junction bases numbered 4, after V lost 4 bases and J lost 9 bases. The length of the CDR3 is 14 residues. Germline loops: CDR1 SGHAT, CDR2 FQNNGV.

The chain carries TRBV7-8 and TRBJ1-2; D might be TRBD1 (5 bases). This CDR3 has 13 residues. Per germline, CDR1 SGHVS and CDR2 FQNEAQ. V was cut by 8 bases and J by 5 bases, with 15 bases left in between. The CDR3: CASLAWGDYGYTF. CDR3 bases: TGTGCCAGCCTGGCATGGGGGGATTATGGCTACACCTTC. The full variable domain, its missing parts supplied by reference TRBV7-8 and TRBJ1-2, is GAGVSQSPRYKVAKRGQDVALRCDPISGHVSLFWYQQALGQGPEFLTYFQNEAQLDKSGLPSDRFFAERPEGSVSTLKIQRTQQEDSAVYLCASLAWGDYGYTFGSGTRLTVV.

The V call is TRBV6-1, the J call TRBJ2-6; D is unresolved. With 7 bases removed from V and 4 bases from J, the gap between germline ends came to 5 bases. The CDR3 length is 12 residues. Germline-derived CDR1 and CDR2 are MNHNS and SASEGT. The chain's CDR3 is CASTPGANVLTF. In DNA form, the CDR3 reads TGTGCCAGCACTCCCGGGGCCAACGTCCTGACTTTC.

J is TRBJ2-7 and V is TRBV7-6, with 8 positions matching TRBD2. The CDR3 covers 14 residues. With V trimmed by 5 bases and J by 7 bases, 10 bases remained unmatched. Germline V CDR1 and CDR2: SGHVS, FNYEAQ. CDR3 residues: CASSATSGPKEQYF. Written as DNA, the CDR3 is TGTGCCAGCAGCGCAACTAGCGGACCCAAGGAGCAGTACTTC. The variable domain in full, completed from reference TRBV7-6 and TRBJ2-7, reads GAGVSQSPRYKVTKRGQDVALRCDPISGHVSLYWYRQALGQGPEFLTYFNYEAQQDKSGLPNDRFSAERPEGSISTLTIQRTEQRDSAMYRCASSATSGPKEQYFGPGTRLTVT.

V and J are TRBV9 and TRBJ1-1; 11 nucleotides align to TRBD1. V shed 2 bases and J 2 bases; nucleotides not matched to a gene: 5. In germline, CDR1 is SGDLS, CDR2 YYNGEE. The CDR3 runs to 16 residues. The CDR3 spells CASSVWDRGTNTEAFF. CDR3 nucleotides: TGTGCCAGCAGCGTCTGGGACAGGGGGACTAACACTGAAGCTTTCTTT.

This clone was detected many times. The chain combines TRBV7-8 with TRBJ2-7; D is unresolved. Germline V CDR1 and CDR2: SGHVS, FQNEAQ. CDR3 length: 14 amino acids. V was pared by 1 base and J by 1 base, with 8 bases between. The CDR3 region is CASSLEASSYEQYF. The CDR3 DNA reads as TGTGCCAGCAGCTTAGAAGCAAGTTCCTACGAGCAGTACTTC.

This sequence joins TRBV5-1 and TRBJ2-3, with TRBD2 matching 8 bases. This CDR3 has 15 amino acids. Germline lookup yields CDR1 SGHRS and CDR2 YFSETQ. V was pared by 4 bases and J by 0 bases, with 4 bases of the junction left unmatched. The CDR3 DNA reads TGCGCCAGCAGCAAAAGCGGGAGCAGCACAGATACGCAGTATTTT. Protein product: CASSKSGSSTDTQYF.

The table lists this clone with a few counts. This chain uses TRBV10-3 with TRBJ1-1; D is unresolved. The CDR3 extends over 13 amino acids. V lost 4 bases, J lost 2 bases, and 8 bases lay in between. From germline, CDR1 is ENHRY and CDR2 SYGVKD. CDR3 nucleotide sequence: TGTGCCATCAGTGTATCAGGTAACACTGAAGCTTTCTTT. It codes for CAISVSGNTEAFF.